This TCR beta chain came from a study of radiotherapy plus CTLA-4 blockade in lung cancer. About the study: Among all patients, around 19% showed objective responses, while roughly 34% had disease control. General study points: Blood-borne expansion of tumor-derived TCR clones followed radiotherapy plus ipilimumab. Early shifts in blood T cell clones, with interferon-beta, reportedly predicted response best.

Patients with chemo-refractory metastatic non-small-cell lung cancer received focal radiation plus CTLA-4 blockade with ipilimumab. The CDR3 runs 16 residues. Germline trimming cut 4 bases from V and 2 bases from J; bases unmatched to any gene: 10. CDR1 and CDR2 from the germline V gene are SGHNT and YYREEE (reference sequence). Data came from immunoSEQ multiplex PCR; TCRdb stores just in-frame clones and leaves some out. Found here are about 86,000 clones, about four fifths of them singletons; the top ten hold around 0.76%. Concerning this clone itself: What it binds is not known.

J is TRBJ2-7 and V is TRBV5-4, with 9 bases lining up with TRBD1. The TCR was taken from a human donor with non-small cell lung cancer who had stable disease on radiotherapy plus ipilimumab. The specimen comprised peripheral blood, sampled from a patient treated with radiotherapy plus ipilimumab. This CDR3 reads CASSPPAGTGTYEQYF. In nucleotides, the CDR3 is TGTGCCAGCAGCCCCCCGGCCGGGACAGGGACCTACGAGCAGTACTTC. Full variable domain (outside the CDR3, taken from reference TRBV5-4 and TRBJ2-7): ETGVTQSPTHLIKTRGQQVTLRCSSQSGHNTVSWYQQALGQGPQFIFQYYREEENGRGNFPPRFSGLQFPNYSSELNVNALELDDSALYLCASSPPAGTGTYEQYFGPGTRLTVT.